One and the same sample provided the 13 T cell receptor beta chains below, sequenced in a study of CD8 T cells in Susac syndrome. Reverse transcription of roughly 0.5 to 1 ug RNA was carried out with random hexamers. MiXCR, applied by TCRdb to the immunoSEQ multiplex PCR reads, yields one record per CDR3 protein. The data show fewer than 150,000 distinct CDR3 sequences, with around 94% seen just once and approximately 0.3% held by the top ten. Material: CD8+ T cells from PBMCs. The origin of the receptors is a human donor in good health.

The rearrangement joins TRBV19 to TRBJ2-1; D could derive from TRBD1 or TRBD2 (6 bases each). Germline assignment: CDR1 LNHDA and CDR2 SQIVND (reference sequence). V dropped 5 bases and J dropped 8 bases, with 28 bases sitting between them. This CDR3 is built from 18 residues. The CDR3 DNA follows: TGTGCCAGTAGTCCCTGGGGAGCGGTCGGAGGGGGTTTGCATGAGCAGTTCTTC. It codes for CASSPWGAVGGGLHEQFF.

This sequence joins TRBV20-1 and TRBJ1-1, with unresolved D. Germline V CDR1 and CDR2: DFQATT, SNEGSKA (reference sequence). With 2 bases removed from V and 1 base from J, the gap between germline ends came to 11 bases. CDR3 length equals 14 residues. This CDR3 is CSARLAGSNTEAFF. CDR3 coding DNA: TGCAGTGCTAGACTGGCGGGTTCGAACACTGAAGCTTTCTTT.

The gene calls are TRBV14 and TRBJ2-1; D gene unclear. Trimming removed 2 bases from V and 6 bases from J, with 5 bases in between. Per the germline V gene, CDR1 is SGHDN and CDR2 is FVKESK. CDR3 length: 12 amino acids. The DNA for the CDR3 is TGTGCCAGCAGCCAAACCTTCAATGAGCAGTTCTTC. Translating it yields CASSQTFNEQFF. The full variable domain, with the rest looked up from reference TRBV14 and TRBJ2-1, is EAGVTQFPSHSVIEKGQTVTLRCDPISGHDNLYWYRRVMGKEIKFLLHFVKESKQDESGMPNNRFLAERTGGTYSTLKVQPAELEDSGVYFCASSQTFNEQFFGPGTRLTVL.

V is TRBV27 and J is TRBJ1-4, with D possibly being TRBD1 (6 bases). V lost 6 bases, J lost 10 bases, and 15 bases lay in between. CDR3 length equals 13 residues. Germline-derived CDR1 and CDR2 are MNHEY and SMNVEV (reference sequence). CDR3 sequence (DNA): TGTGCCAGCAGCCCTTACAGGGAGGGAAAACTGTTTTTT. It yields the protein CASSPYREGKLFF. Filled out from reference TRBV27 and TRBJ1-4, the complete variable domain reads EAQVTQNPRYLITVTGKKLTVTCSQNMNHEYMSWYRQDPGLGLRQIYYSMNVEVTDKGDVPEGYKVSRKEKRNFPLILESPSPNQTSLYFCASSPYREGKLFFGSGTQLSVL.

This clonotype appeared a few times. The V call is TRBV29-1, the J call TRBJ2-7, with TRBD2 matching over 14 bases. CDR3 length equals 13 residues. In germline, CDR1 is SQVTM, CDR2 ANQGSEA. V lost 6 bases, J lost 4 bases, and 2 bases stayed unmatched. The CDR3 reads CSVRTSGRYEQYF. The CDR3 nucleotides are TGCAGCGTCCGGACTAGCGGGAGGTACGAGCAGTACTTC.

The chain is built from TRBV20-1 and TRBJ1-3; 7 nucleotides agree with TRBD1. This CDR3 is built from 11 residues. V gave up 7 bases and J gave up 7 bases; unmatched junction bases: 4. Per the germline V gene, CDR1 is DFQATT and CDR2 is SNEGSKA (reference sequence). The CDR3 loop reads CSVKGANTIYF. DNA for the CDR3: TGCAGTGTGAAGGGGGCGAACACCATATATTTT.

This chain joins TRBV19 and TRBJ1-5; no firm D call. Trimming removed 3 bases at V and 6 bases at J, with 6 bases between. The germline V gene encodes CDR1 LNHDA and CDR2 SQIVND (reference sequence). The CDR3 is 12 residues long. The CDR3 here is CASSIGSQPQHF. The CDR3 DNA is TGTGCCAGTAGTATCGGGAGTCAGCCCCAGCATTTT. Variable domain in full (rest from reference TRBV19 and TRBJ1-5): DGGITQSPKYLFRKEGQNVTLSCEQNLNHDAMYWYRQDPGQGLRLIYYSQIVNDFQKGDIAEGYSVSREKKESFPLTVTSAQKNPTAFYLCASSIGSQPQHFGDGTRLSIL.

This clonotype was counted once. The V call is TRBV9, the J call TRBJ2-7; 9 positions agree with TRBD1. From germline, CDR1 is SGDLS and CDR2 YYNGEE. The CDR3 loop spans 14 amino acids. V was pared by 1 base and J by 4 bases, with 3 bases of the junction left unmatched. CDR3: CASSVRGQGYEQYF. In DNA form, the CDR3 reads TGTGCCAGCAGCGTACGGGGACAGGGATACGAGCAGTACTTC. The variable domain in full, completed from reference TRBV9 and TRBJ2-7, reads DSGVTQTPKHLITATGQRVTLRCSPRSGDLSVYWYQQSLDQGLQFLIQYYNGEERAKGNILERFSAQQFPDLHSELNLSSLELGDSALYFCASSVRGQGYEQYFGPGTRLTVT.

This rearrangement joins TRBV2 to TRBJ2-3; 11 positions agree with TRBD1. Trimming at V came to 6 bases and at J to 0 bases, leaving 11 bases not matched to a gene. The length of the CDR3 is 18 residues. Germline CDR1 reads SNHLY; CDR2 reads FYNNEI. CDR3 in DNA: TGTGCCAGCAGGGACAGGGGGCTTGCTACAACTAGCACAGATACGCAGTATTTT. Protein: CASRDRGLATTSTDTQYF.

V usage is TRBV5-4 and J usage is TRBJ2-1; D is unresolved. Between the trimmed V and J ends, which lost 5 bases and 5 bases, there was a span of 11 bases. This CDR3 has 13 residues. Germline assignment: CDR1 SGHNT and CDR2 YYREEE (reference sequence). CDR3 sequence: CASSPVLNNEQFF. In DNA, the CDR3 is TGTGCCAGCAGTCCCGTCCTCAACAATGAGCAGTTCTTC.

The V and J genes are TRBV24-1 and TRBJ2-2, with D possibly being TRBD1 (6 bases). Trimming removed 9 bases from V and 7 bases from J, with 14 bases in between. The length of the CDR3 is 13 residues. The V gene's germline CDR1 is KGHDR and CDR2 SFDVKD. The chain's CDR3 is CATSGTYGGELFF. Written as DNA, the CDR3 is TGTGCCACCTCAGGGACATATGGCGGGGAGCTGTTTTTT.

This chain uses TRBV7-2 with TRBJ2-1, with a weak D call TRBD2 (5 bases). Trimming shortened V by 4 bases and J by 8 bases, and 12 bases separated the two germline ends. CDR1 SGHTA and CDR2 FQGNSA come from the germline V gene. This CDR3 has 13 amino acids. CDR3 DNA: TGTGCCAGCAGCTCCTCGGCGGGCTATGAGCAGTTCTTC. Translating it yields CASSSSAGYEQFF.

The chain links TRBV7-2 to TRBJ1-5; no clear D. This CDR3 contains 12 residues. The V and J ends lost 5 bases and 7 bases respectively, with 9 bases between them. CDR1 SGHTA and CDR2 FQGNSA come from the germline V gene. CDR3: CASSIRGQPQHF. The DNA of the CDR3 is TGTGCCAGCAGCATAAGAGGACAGCCCCAGCATTTT.